A selection of T cell receptor beta chains follows, all from one sample in a study of OX40 agonist ivuxolimab in advanced cancers. TCRdb's copy holds only in-frame clones and misses some; the assay was immunoSEQ multiplex PCR. The repertoire holds some 140,000 clones, 90% seen once, with 0.85% to 1.4% in the top ten. The material sequenced was CD4+ or CD8+ T cells sorted from blood, taken in a trial of the OX40 agonist ivuxolimab. These TCRs come from an adult with an advanced solid tumor such as melanoma, head and neck, liver or kidney cancer. Both conserved end residues are trimmed from each CDR3.

len: 12; v_gene: TRBV29-1; CDR3aa: SVEGTSGSGEQF
len: 11; v_gene: TRBV27; CDR3aa: ASSPRGDSPLH
len: 13; v_gene: TRBV5-1; CDR3aa: ASSSQGAAKNIQY
len: 18; v_gene: TRBV4-3; CDR3aa: ASSQDGPGSTIPPYNEQF
len: 11; v_gene: TRBV30; CDR3aa: AWSGDRGHEQY
len: 11; v_gene: TRBV19; CDR3aa: ASSRLGSQPQH
len: 10; v_gene: TRBV18; CDR3aa: ASSPPPGRQF
len: 13; v_gene: TRBV11-2; CDR3aa: ASSLDVWTGDEAF
len: 13; v_gene: TRBV6-5; CDR3aa: ASSYSAGPSQPQH
len: 12; v_gene: TRBV18; CDR3aa: ASSWDRVRNEQF
len: 12; v_gene: TRBV7-9; CDR3aa: ASSGGATNEKLF
len: 10; v_gene: TRBV18; CDR3aa: ASSPDRNIQY
len: 13; v_gene: TRBV11-2; CDR3aa: ASSSTSDSYNEQF
len: 15; v_gene: TRBV5-5; CDR3aa: ASSLIYFRGINYGYT
len: 13; v_gene: TRBV19; CDR3aa: ASSPSRTGAREQF
len: 13; v_gene: TRBV7-9; CDR3aa: ASSLSGLVQETQY
len: 10; v_gene: TRBV5-1; CDR3aa: ASRQEGYEQY
len: 12; v_gene: TRBV9; CDR3aa: ASSAYTGNTEAF
len: 12; v_gene: TRBV27; CDR3aa: ASSAPPGNQPQH